These 29 T cell receptor beta chains were sequenced from one sample in a study of CD8+ T cells in alopecia areata (dated by TCRdb to between 2018 and 2020). Receptor amplification or capture employed the immunoSEQ multiplex PCR assay. To provide template for TCR sequencing, every sample had RNA extracted and reverse transcribed into cDNA. The table was pulled from immuneACCESS by TCRdb, which kept in-frame rearrangements only. Such tables lose some clones; where checked, under half of the loss comes from unresolved V genes, and the rest has no known cause. This sample lists 89,000 or so clones; roughly 50% were detected once. The ten largest clones add up to 5.5% to 6.5% of the sample. Material: NKG2D-high CD8+ T cells sorted from blood. Taken with the paper, the label for cell subset or site translates to: sorted CD8+ NKG2D-high blood T cells. The receptors originated from a human donor with alopecia areata.

The chain carries TRBV9 and TRBJ2-7; no clear D. Germline V lookup: CDR1 SGDLS, CDR2 YYNGEE. Trimming cost V 4 bases and J 7 bases, with 15 bases left between them. This CDR3 region has 13 residues. The CDR3 loop reads CASSSFDPGEQYF. The CDR3 DNA reads as TGTGCCAGCAGCTCATTCGACCCCGGGGAGCAGTACTTC.

The CDR3 DNA sequence: TGTGCCAGCAGTCGACAGGGACTTGCCTACGAGCAGTACTTC. Translation gives CASSRQGLAYEQYF. V is TRBV6-6 and J is TRBJ2-7, with D possibly matching TRBD1 (7 bases). Trimming removed 5 bases from V and 2 bases from J, with 13 bases in between. The germline gives CDR1 MNHNY, CDR2 SVGAGI (reference sequence). The CDR3 loop spans 14 amino acids.

This clone is termed medium-sized. The chain has TRBV21-1 and TRBJ2-7; TRBD1 was called by the table and not checked on the DNA. TRBV21-1 is a recognized pseudogene. The CDR3 loop spans 15 amino acids. The CDR3 loop reads CASSFPQGAPYEQYF. CDR3 sequence (DNA): TGTGCCAGCAGCTTCCCACAGGGGGCCCCCTACGAGCAGTACTTC.

This chain joins TRBV7-9 and TRBJ2-1; the D is unclear. In germline, CDR1 is SEHNR, CDR2 FQNEAQ (reference sequence). This CDR3 is built from 12 residues. V was cut by 3 bases and J by 7 bases, with 7 bases left in between. The CDR3 loop is CASSFRWNEQFF. Written as DNA, the CDR3 is TGTGCCAGCAGCTTTAGGTGGAATGAGCAGTTCTTC.

The chain joins TRBV27 to TRBJ2-7; D may correspond to TRBD1 or TRBD2 (5 bases each). The CDR3 is 13 amino acids. Germline-derived CDR1 and CDR2 are MNHEY and SMNVEV (reference sequence). The V end was cut by 5 bases, the J end by 1 base, with 9 bases between. CDR3 loop: CASSRGPSYEQYF. The CDR3 DNA reads as TGTGCCAGCAGTCGGGGCCCATCCTACGAGCAGTACTTC.

This sequence joins TRBV29-1 and TRBJ2-1; D uncertain. Germline-derived CDR1 and CDR2 are SQVTM and ANQGSEA. The length of the CDR3 is 13 residues. Deletions cut 7 bases from V and 6 bases from J, with 16 bases between. The CDR3 spells CSAVGYFPNEQFF. The CDR3 DNA sequence: TGCAGCGCCGTGGGGTACTTCCCCAATGAGCAGTTCTTC.

This clone has a handful of counts. J is TRBJ2-7 and V is TRBV29-1; possibly TRBD1 for D (5 bases). The V end lost 4 bases, the J end lost 0 bases, and 10 bases lay between the germline ends. Germline lookup yields CDR1 SQVTM and CDR2 ANQGSEA. CDR3 length equals 13 residues. Here the CDR3 reads CSVGLGASYEQYF. CDR3 DNA: TGCAGCGTTGGTCTTGGGGCCTCCTACGAGCAGTACTTC.

The V gene is TRBV7-9, the J gene TRBJ2-5, with a weak D call TRBD2 (6 bases). Looked up from germline, CDR1 is SEHNR and CDR2 is FQNEAQ (reference sequence). The CDR3 is 14 amino acids. Trimming left V 3 bases short and J 3 bases short, with 11 bases between. CDR3 sequence: CASSLKGGEETQYF. The CDR3 DNA sequence: TGTGCCAGCAGCTTGAAAGGAGGGGAAGAGACCCAGTACTTC. Full variable domain (rest looked up from reference TRBV7-9 and TRBJ2-5): DTGVSQNPRHKITKRGQNVTFRCDPISEHNRLYWYRQTLGQGPEFLTYFQNEAQLEKSRLLSDRFSAERPKGSFSTLEIQRTEQGDSAMYLCASSLKGGEETQYFGPGTRLLVL.

The chain carries TRBV7-9 and TRBJ2-7; TRBD1 is a possible D gene (6 bases). Trimming stripped 4 bases from V and 2 bases from J, with 12 bases between. CDR1 and CDR2 from the germline V gene are SEHNR and FQNEAQ (reference sequence). This CDR3 region has 14 residues. CDR3 in DNA: TGTGCCAGCAGCTCCACAGGGTTTGCCTACGAGCAGTACTTC. Translating gives CASSSTGFAYEQYF.

V and J are TRBV6-5 and TRBJ2-5; TRBD2 matches at 7 bases. Germline loops: CDR1 MNHEY, CDR2 SVGAGI. J gave up 4 bases and V 7 bases, and 6 bases lay outside the gene matches. The CDR3 contains 13 residues. CDR3 sequence reads: CASMRTGGETQYF. DNA of the CDR3: TGTGCCAGCATGAGGACGGGGGGAGAGACCCAGTACTTC.

This clone was counted between two and nine times. Other DNA sequences of this sample code for an identical CDR3. The chain carries TRBV29-1 and TRBJ2-3; D is perhaps TRBD2 (5 bases). V was clipped by 3 bases and J by 0 bases, with 13 bases between them. Germline V gene data show CDR1 as SQVTM and CDR2 as ANQGSEA. The CDR3 consists of 15 residues. The CDR3 loop is CSVEVAGYSTDTQYF. As DNA, the CDR3 is TGCAGCGTTGAGGTCGCGGGTTACAGCACAGATACGCAGTATTTT.

The V and J genes are TRBV6-5 and TRBJ1-5, with D perhaps matching TRBD1 (5 bases). The CDR3 totals 16 residues. Trimming removed 4 bases at V and 4 bases at J, with 17 bases between. From germline, CDR1 is MNHEY and CDR2 SVGAGI. The CDR3 sequence: CASSSLPRGANQPQHF. Here the CDR3 DNA reads TGTGCCAGCAGTTCACTTCCTCGCGGGGCAAATCAGCCCCAGCATTTT.

Concerning this clone: Since a far larger clone is one base different, this is likely a read error. The chain employs TRBV7-9 and TRBJ1-2; D unresolved. Germline values: CDR1 SEHNR, CDR2 FQNEAQ (reference sequence). The CDR3 totals 12 residues. With 4 bases removed from V and 3 bases from J, the gap between germline ends came to 6 bases. The DNA for the CDR3 is TGTGCCAGCAGCTCCTCAGACTATGGCTACACCTTC. Translated, it gives CASSSSDYGYTF.

This clone was recorded a few times. The gene calls are TRBV29-1 and TRBJ2-1; 10 nucleotides match TRBD2. The trim removed 7 bases at V and 3 bases at J, leaving 6 bases unmatched. Germline V gene data show CDR1 as SQVTM and CDR2 as ANQGSEA. The CDR3 has 14 residues. The CDR3 region is CSAEREGNYNEQFF. The CDR3, as DNA: TGCAGCGCAGAGCGGGAGGGTAACTACAATGAGCAGTTCTTC.

This clone was counted a few times. The V and J genes are TRBV5-1 and TRBJ1-1; tentative D call: TRBD1 (5 bases). The V gene lost 2 bases and the J gene lost 8 bases, with 13 bases spanning the gap. This CDR3 region has 13 residues. Germline V CDR1 and CDR2: SGHRS, YFSETQ. The CDR3 DNA sequence: TGCGCCAGCAGCTTCAACCAGGGAGGAGAAGCTTTCTTT. Translated: CASSFNQGGEAFF.

The rearrangement links TRBV6-6 to TRBJ1-6, with D uncertain. CDR1 is MNHNY and CDR2 is SVGAGI in the germline V gene (reference sequence). The CDR3 runs 13 residues. V was shortened by 1 base and J by 8 bases, with 6 bases between the two germline ends. For the CDR3, the DNA is TGTGCCAGCAGTTACTGCCGGCATTCACCCCTCCACTTT. It encodes CASSYCRHSPLHF.

The genes are TRBV4-1 and TRBJ2-7; maybe TRBD2 (6 bases). CDR3 length: 15 residues. Germline CDR1 is MGHRA and CDR2 is YSYEKL. V lost 1 base and J 3 bases, leaving 13 bases between the germline ends. The CDR3 loop is CASSQVKEGYYEQYF. The CDR3 DNA sequence: TGCGCCAGCAGCCAAGTCAAGGAGGGGTACTACGAGCAGTACTTC.

The V gene is TRBV9, the J gene TRBJ2-1; 10 nucleotides agree with TRBD2. The V and J ends lost 3 bases and 10 bases, in that order; junction bases with no gene match: 10. CDR3 length equals 15 residues. CDR1 SGDLS and CDR2 YYNGEE come from the germline V gene. CDR3 nucleotide sequence: TGTGCCAGCAGCGGGAGCGGGAGGGCCTTTGGGGAGCAGTTCTTC. Translated, it gives CASSGSGRAFGEQFF. The variable domain in full, completed from reference TRBV9 and TRBJ2-1, reads DSGVTQTPKHLITATGQRVTLRCSPRSGDLSVYWYQQSLDQGLQFLIQYYNGEERAKGNILERFSAQQFPDLHSELNLSSLELGDSALYFCASSGSGRAFGEQFFGPGTRLTVL.

This clone was seen more than once but under ten times. This chain connects TRBV28 to TRBJ2-2, with 7 positions matching TRBD2. Per germline, CDR1 MDHEN and CDR2 SYDVKM. This CDR3 is built from 16 residues. The trim removed 1 base at V and 0 bases at J, leaving 2 bases unmatched. CDR3 DNA sequence: TGTGCCAGCAGTTTATTGCGGGAGACGAACACCGGGGAGCTGTTTTTT. This encodes CASSLLRETNTGELFF.

The V gene is TRBV27, the J gene TRBJ2-3, with D perhaps matching TRBD1 or TRBD2 (6 bases each). This CDR3 is 15 amino acids long. In germline, CDR1 is MNHEY, CDR2 SMNVEV (reference sequence). The germline V and J ends were trimmed by 8 bases and 9 bases, with 24 bases remaining between them. DNA for the CDR3: TGTGCCAGCGAGGCTAGGGGGGACATTCCCCCCACGCAGTATTTT. Residues: CASEARGDIPPTQYF.

The chain links TRBV9 to TRBJ1-2; D possibly corresponds to TRBD1 (6 bases). With 0 bases removed from V and 7 bases from J, the gap between germline ends came to 19 bases. Germline V lookup: CDR1 SGDLS, CDR2 YYNGEE. The CDR3 is 16 amino acids. CDR3 residues: CASSVDSFGGPVGYTF. DNA for the CDR3: TGTGCCAGCAGCGTAGATTCGTTTGGGGGGCCCGTTGGCTACACCTTC.

The V call is TRBV28, the J call TRBJ2-5; TRBD2 agrees at 8 bases. Germline V gene sequence: CDR1 MDHEN, CDR2 SYDVKM. J was trimmed by 3 bases and V by 6 bases; bases with no gene match: 9. The CDR3 extends over 15 amino acids. The CDR3 reads CASRGTSLWEETQYF. The CDR3 region has the DNA TGTGCCAGCAGAGGGACTAGTCTATGGGAAGAGACCCAGTACTTC. Filled out from reference TRBV28 and TRBJ2-5, the complete variable domain reads DVKVTQSSRYLVKRTGEKVFLECVQDMDHENMFWYRQDPGLGLRLIYFSYDVKMKEKGDIPEGYSVSREKKERFSLILESASTNQTSMYLCASRGTSLWEETQYFGPGTRLLVL.

The chain is built from TRBV28 and TRBJ2-4; D possibly corresponds to TRBD1 (5 bases). V dropped 6 bases and J dropped 0 bases, with 15 bases sitting between them. In germline, CDR1 is MDHEN, CDR2 SYDVKM. The CDR3 has 16 residues. CDR3 sequence reads: CASRTPTVTAKNIQYF. The CDR3 DNA sequence: TGTGCCAGCAGAACTCCGACAGTGACAGCCAAAAACATTCAGTACTTC.

This sequence joins TRBV9 and TRBJ1-1; D remains unclear. Looked up from germline, CDR1 is SGDLS and CDR2 is YYNGEE. This CDR3 contains 14 residues. Trimming took off 3 bases at V and 0 bases at J, with 9 bases between the two ends. The CDR3 loop is CASSDPAMNTEAFF. The CDR3 DNA is TGTGCCAGCAGCGACCCGGCGATGAACACTGAAGCTTTCTTT.

This chain links TRBV12-5 with TRBJ1-5, with D maybe TRBD1 (5 bases). Trimming pared 4 bases from V and 5 bases from J, leaving 9 bases between. Germline CDR1 LGHNT, CDR2 FRNRAP. This CDR3 contains 13 residues. Here the CDR3 reads CASGWDVDQPQHF. The CDR3 DNA reads as TGTGCTAGTGGTTGGGACGTAGATCAGCCCCAGCATTTT. The complete variable domain, with remaining parts taken from reference TRBV12-5 and TRBJ1-5, reads DARVTQTPRHKVTEMGQEVTMRCQPILGHNTVFWYRQTMMQGLELLAYFRNRAPLDDSGMPKDRFSAEMPDATLATLKIQPSEPRDSAVYFCASGWDVDQPQHFGDGTRLSIL.

This rearrangement joins TRBV5-1 to TRBJ2-7; possibly TRBD1 for D (5 bases). The CDR3 is 12 amino acids. The germline gives CDR1 SGHRS, CDR2 YFSETQ. V was trimmed by 5 bases and J by 3 bases, leaving 9 bases between them. The CDR3 nucleotides read TGCGCCAGCAGGGACACCAGCTACGAGCAGTACTTC. Amino acids: CASRDTSYEQYF.

This chain joins TRBV6-5 and TRBJ2-1; D may be TRBD1 or TRBD2 (5 bases each). Germline values: CDR1 MNHEY, CDR2 SVGAGI. This CDR3 is built from 13 residues. V was cut by 8 bases and J by 2 bases, with 10 bases left in between. CDR3 sequence (DNA): TGTGCCAGCGGGACGGAGACCTACAATGAGCAGTTCTTC. Its protein product is CASGTETYNEQFF.

The chain couples TRBV2 to TRBJ2-7, with D unclear. V was pared by 6 bases and J by 4 bases, with 4 bases between. This CDR3 is 10 amino acids long. Germline V gives CDR1 SNHLY, CDR2 FYNNEI. The CDR3 here is CASRDYEQYF. The CDR3 DNA reads TGTGCCAGCAGGGATTACGAGCAGTACTTC.

The rearrangement links TRBV28 to TRBJ2-7; 8 nucleotides align to TRBD1. J gave up 4 bases and V 4 bases, and 6 bases lay outside the gene matches. Germline CDR1 is MDHEN and CDR2 is SYDVKM. The CDR3 contains 14 residues. CDR3 loop: CASSSPDRAYEQYF. Written as DNA, the CDR3 is TGTGCCAGCAGTTCGCCGGACAGGGCGTACGAGCAGTACTTC.